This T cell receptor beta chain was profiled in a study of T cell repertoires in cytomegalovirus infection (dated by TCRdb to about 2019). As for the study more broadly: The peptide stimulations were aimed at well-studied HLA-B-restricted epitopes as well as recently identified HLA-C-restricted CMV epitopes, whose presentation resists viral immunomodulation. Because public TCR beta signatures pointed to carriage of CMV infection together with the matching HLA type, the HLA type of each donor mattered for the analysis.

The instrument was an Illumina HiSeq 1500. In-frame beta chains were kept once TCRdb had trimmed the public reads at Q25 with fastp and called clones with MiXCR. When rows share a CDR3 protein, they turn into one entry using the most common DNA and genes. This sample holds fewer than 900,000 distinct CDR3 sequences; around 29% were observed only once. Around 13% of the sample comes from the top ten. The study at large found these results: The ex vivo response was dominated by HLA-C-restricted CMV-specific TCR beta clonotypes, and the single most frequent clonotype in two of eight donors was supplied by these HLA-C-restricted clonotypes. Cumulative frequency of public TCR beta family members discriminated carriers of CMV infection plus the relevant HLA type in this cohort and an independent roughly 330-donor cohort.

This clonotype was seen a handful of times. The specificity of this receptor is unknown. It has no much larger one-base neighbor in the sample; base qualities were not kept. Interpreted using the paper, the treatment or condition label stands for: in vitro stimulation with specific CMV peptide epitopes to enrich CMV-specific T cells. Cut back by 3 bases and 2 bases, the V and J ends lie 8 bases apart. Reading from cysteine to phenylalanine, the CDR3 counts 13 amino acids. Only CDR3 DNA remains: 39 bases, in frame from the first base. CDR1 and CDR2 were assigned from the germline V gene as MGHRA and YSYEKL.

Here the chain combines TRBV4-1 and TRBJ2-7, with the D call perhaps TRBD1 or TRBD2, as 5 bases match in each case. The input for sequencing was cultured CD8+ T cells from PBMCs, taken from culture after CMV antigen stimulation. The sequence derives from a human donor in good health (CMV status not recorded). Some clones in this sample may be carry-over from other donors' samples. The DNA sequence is TGCGCCAGCAGCCAGGGACCTACCTACGAGCAGTACTTC. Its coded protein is CASSQGPTYEQYF.